A selection of T cell receptor beta chains follows, all from one sample in a study of Graves' ophthalmopathy and Graves' hyperthyroidism. TCRdb used MiXCR to reprocess the multiplex PCR reads, holding one entry per CDR3 protein. The sample has 600,000 to 650,000 distinct CDR3 sequences, 20% to 25% seen once. Sequenced: peripheral blood. The receptors here all came from a young woman with stable Graves' hyperthyroidism. Some clones in this sample may be carry-over from other donors' samples. CDR3s include the opening cysteine and the closing phenylalanine or tryptophan. Part of the rows lack a size; the others show once, few, many or a class for expanded clones.

CASSFPRGGIKTQYF	15	NA	TRBV7-2
CASSLPGRNSYEQYF	15	NA	TRBV7-9
CASITGNSPLHF	12	few	TRBV19
CSALTSGPGREQYF	14	many	TRBV20-1
CASSLEGDGAFF	12	many	TRBV5-1
CASSQGGRSGLGYTF	15	many	TRBV4-2
CASSFRDGIQETQYF	15	many	TRBV19
CASSYTGRGRSPLRF	15	NA	TRBV6-2/TRBV6-3
CAMQTGIGGELFF	13	many	TRBV7-9
CASSLVDRASPLHF	14	many	TRBV12-3/TRBV12-4
CSVAWTGDTEAFF	13	NA	TRBV29-1
CASSPLRGESGGYTF	15	NA	TRBV2
CASTSRENTEAFF	13	many	TRBV6-1
CASSFGGPRSEKLFF	15	NA	TRBV12-3/TRBV12-4
CASSFLRSGQPQHF	14	few	TRBV7-2
CASRLTRRETQYF	13	NA	TRBV6-2/TRBV6-3
CASSATGVVNTEAFF	15	many	TRBV7-9
CAWSGGAGYEQYF	13	many	TRBV30
CSAISTGLNQPQHF	14	many	TRBV20-1
CASNLQGKGSPLHF	14	many	TRBV12-3/TRBV12-4
CASSYSYPMTSGSYEQYF	18	many	TRBV6-2/TRBV6-3
CASSQVILGNTDAFF	15	few	TRBV4-2
CASTGFSSGNTIYF	14	NA	TRBV7-8
CASRELEDYGYTF	13	NA	TRBV6-2/TRBV6-3
CASSEAGVLAQYF	13	NA	TRBV6-1
CSARDSGREGAGELFF	16	NA	TRBV20-1
CSVEDRYTGELFF	13	few	TRBV29-1
CASSLGHSNSPLHF	14	many	TRBV13
CASSVVSANYGYTF	14	NA	TRBV9